Shown below are 30 T cell receptor beta chains from a single sample sequenced in a study of T cell repertoires in cytomegalovirus infection. TCRdb called the reads again in MiXCR, with one record for every CDR3 protein. The table has approximately 470,000 distinct CDR3 sequences, 40% to 50% seen once. Antigens of these TCRs are unknown. The material sequenced was cultured PBMCs, taken from culture after CMV antigen stimulation. The receptors were sampled from a human donor in good health (CMV status not recorded). Some clones in this sample may be carry-over from other donors' samples.

This clonotype has only a few counts. V usage is TRBV12-3 or TRBV12-4 and J usage is TRBJ2-7; unclear D gene. V lost 6 bases to trimming and J lost 3 bases, with 12 bases between them. The CDR3 has 13 residues. CDR3 sequence: CASSPRPGYEQYF. The CDR3 region has the DNA TGTGCCAGCAGCCCTCGCCCCGGCTACGAGCAGTACTTC.

The chain has TRBV12-3 or TRBV12-4 and TRBJ2-3, with D possibly TRBD1 on 6 matching bases. This CDR3 contains 15 residues. V was clipped by 6 bases and J by 1 base, with 14 bases between them. The CDR3 here is CASSQSGHRTDTQYF. The CDR3 DNA follows: TGTGCCAGCAGCCAATCGGGACACCGCACAGATACGCAGTATTTT.

The chain is built from TRBV10-3 and TRBJ2-1; 9 bases are a match to TRBD1. V lost 9 bases and J lost 13; bases outside the gene matches: 13. CDR1 and CDR2 from the germline V gene are ENHRY and SYGVKD. This CDR3 contains 13 residues. The CDR3 loop reads CAIEDRGGFGQFF. The CDR3 DNA reads TGTGCCATAGAGGACAGGGGCGGCTTCGGACAGTTCTTC.

The chain couples TRBV25-1 to TRBJ2-2; the match to TRBD2 covers 12 bases. The CDR3 loop spans 20 amino acids. V lost 2 bases and J lost 3; bases outside the gene matches: 13. The germline gives CDR1 MGHDK, CDR2 SYGVNS. The CDR3 sequence is CASSETPVASGRVDTGELFF. The DNA for the CDR3 is TGTGCCAGCAGTGAAACCCCGGTGGCTAGCGGGAGGGTGGACACCGGGGAGCTGTTTTTT.

This clonotype was observed a single time. V is TRBV30 and J is TRBJ2-5; maybe TRBD1 (6 bases). V was pared by 3 bases and J by 5 bases, with 16 bases between. Germline CDR1 is GTSNPN and CDR2 is SVGIG (reference sequence). The CDR3 length is 14 residues. CDR3 in amino acids: CAWSLVRGIETQYF. The CDR3 DNA is TGTGCCTGGAGCTTGGTCAGGGGAATTGAGACCCAGTACTTC.

This clonotype was picked up a small number of times. This chain joins TRBV12-3 or TRBV12-4 and TRBJ1-2, with a weak D call TRBD1 (5 bases). This CDR3 spans 20 amino acids. The V end was cut by 0 bases, the J end by 2 bases, with 25 bases between. CDR3 region: CASSLAIWAGSNLANYGYTF. The CDR3 region has the DNA TGTGCCAGCAGTTTAGCGATTTGGGCAGGGTCCAACTTAGCCAACTATGGCTACACCTTC.

The V gene is TRBV20-1, the J gene TRBJ2-2; TRBD2 might be the D (6 bases). Germline assignment: CDR1 DFQATT and CDR2 SNEGSKA (reference sequence). The CDR3 totals 18 residues. V dropped 2 bases and J dropped 2 bases, with 21 bases sitting between them. The CDR3 loop is CSARSGAGLPSNTGELFF. DNA for the CDR3: TGCAGTGCTAGAAGCGGTGCGGGACTCCCGTCCAACACCGGGGAGCTGTTTTTT.

This clonotype was seen more than once but under ten times. The V and J genes are TRBV20-1 and TRBJ1-1; no definite D call. CDR3 length: 14 residues. Germline CDR1 DFQATT, CDR2 SNEGSKA (reference sequence). The CDR3: CSAGAWLMSTEAFF. The CDR3 coding sequence is TGCAGCGCCGGCGCTTGGCTTATGAGTACTGAAGCTTTCTTT.

Only one count was recorded for this clonotype. CDR3 sequence (DNA): TGTGCCAGCAGCTCCCCCCTGGGGGACGACACGCTAGACAATGAGCAGTTCTTC. Its translation is CASSSPLGDDTLDNEQFF. The chain combines TRBV7-4 with TRBJ2-1; the D gene could be TRBD1 or TRBD2 (5 bases each). The length of the CDR3 is 18 residues. In germline, CDR1 is SGHVT, CDR2 SQSDAQ. Trimming left V 4 bases short and J 5 bases short, with 24 bases between.

The chain carries TRBV18 and TRBJ2-1; 7 bases align to TRBD1. CDR1 and CDR2 (germline): KGHSH, LQKENI. The ends lost 3 bases at V and 9 bases at J; junction bases unmatched: 11. This CDR3 spans 15 amino acids. Here the CDR3 reads CASSPSSVTGAEQFF. The DNA of the CDR3 is TGTGCCAGCTCACCGAGTTCAGTTACAGGGGCTGAGCAGTTCTTC.

The CDR3 loop is CASSYHPESTNEKLFF. DNA of the CDR3: TGTGCCAGCAGTTACCACCCAGAGTCAACTAATGAAAAACTGTTTTTT. This chain links TRBV6-6 with TRBJ1-4; D uncertain. The germline V and J ends were trimmed by 2 bases and 0 bases, with 10 bases remaining between them. Looked up from germline, CDR1 is MNHNY and CDR2 is SVGAGI (reference sequence). This CDR3 comprises 16 residues.

The chain joins TRBV19 to TRBJ2-7, with 8 positions matching TRBD1. The V segment lost 5 bases and the J segment 5 bases; nucleotides outside the gene matches: 11. The CDR3 has 15 residues. Germline V gives CDR1 LNHDA, CDR2 SQIVND (reference sequence). The CDR3 bases are TGTGCCAGTAGTGCTTGGACAGGGATCTTAAACGAGCAGTACTTC. Translation: CASSAWTGILNEQYF.

The CDR3 reads CSASLDPAGTQYF. In DNA, the CDR3 is TGCAGTGCTAGTCTGGATCCTGCCGGGACCCAGTACTTC. The V and J genes are TRBV20-1 and TRBJ2-5; D gene ambiguous. CDR3 length equals 13 residues. Germline CDR1 DFQATT, CDR2 SNEGSKA (reference sequence). The germline V and J ends were trimmed by 3 bases and 7 bases, with 15 bases remaining between them.

V gene TRBV20-1 combines with J gene TRBJ2-5; 11 bases agree with TRBD1. Germline CDR1 DFQATT, CDR2 SNEGSKA (reference sequence). The junction had 10 bases not matched to a gene; V was cut back by 6 bases and J by 4 bases. The CDR3 is made up of 15 amino acids. The CDR3 region is CSATRSGTGGETQYF. The CDR3 nucleotides are TGCAGTGCAACCAGATCCGGGACAGGGGGAGAGACCCAGTACTTC.

The chain recombines TRBV2 with TRBJ1-2; D is possibly TRBD1 (6 bases). CDR3 length: 15 residues. From germline, CDR1 is SNHLY and CDR2 FYNNEI. V lost 7 bases, J lost 0 bases, and 15 bases lay in between. The CDR3 bases are TGTGCCAGCACCGACAGGCCGACAGCTAACTATGGCTACACCTTC. This sequence encodes CASTDRPTANYGYTF.

This clonotype appeared a few times. This chain uses TRBV6-2 or TRBV6-3 with TRBJ2-7, with D possibly matching TRBD2 (5 bases). Trimming took off 8 bases at V and 5 bases at J, with 13 bases between the two ends. The CDR3 has 12 residues. The germline V gene encodes CDR1 MNHEY and CDR2 SVGEGT. CDR3 loop: CASAREINEQYF. For the CDR3, the DNA is TGTGCCAGCGCAAGGGAGATCAACGAGCAGTACTTC.

The V gene is TRBV6-2 or TRBV6-3, the J gene TRBJ2-5; TRBD2 agrees at 10 bases. V gave up 6 bases and J gave up 4 bases; unmatched junction bases: 11. The CDR3 is 16 amino acids. Germline V lookup: CDR1 MNHEY, CDR2 SVGEGT. The CDR3 spells CASRPTSGMGRETQYF. The DNA of the CDR3 is TGTGCCAGCAGACCCACTAGCGGGATGGGCAGAGAGACCCAGTACTTC.

The chain employs TRBV27 and TRBJ1-2; D may be TRBD1 (5 bases). V gave up 6 bases and J gave up 2 bases, with 13 bases separating them. CDR1 is MNHEY and CDR2 is SMNVEV in the germline V gene (reference sequence). The CDR3 is made up of 14 amino acids. The CDR3 DNA reads as TGTGCCAGCAGCGCAAGACAGAGCAACTATGGCTACACCTTC. Amino acid sequence: CASSARQSNYGYTF.

With respect to this clonotype: A read error may account for a junction end that differs from germline. The chain uses TRBV6-2 or TRBV6-3 and TRBJ2-4, with a weak D call TRBD2 (6 bases). The CDR3 is 12 amino acids. Per the germline V gene, CDR1 is MNHEY and CDR2 is SVGEGT. The chain's CDR3 is CASSYEAGPGDF. CDR3 nucleotides: TGTGCCAGCAGTTACGAAGCGGGCCCGGGGGACTTC.

J is TRBJ2-7 and V is TRBV20-1; 13 bases line up with TRBD2. V shed 5 bases and J 6 bases; nucleotides not matched to a gene: 16. Germline values: CDR1 DFQATT, CDR2 SNEGSKA (reference sequence). CDR3 length: 17 amino acids. This CDR3 reads CSAGGGLAGSRVSEQYF. CDR3 sequence (DNA): TGCAGTGCTGGGGGGGGACTAGCGGGAAGTAGGGTCTCCGAGCAGTACTTC.

V usage is TRBV10-3 and J usage is TRBJ1-1; TRBD1 might be the D (6 bases). The CDR3 sequence is 14 residues long. CDR1 is ENHRY and CDR2 is SYGVKD in the germline V gene. Trimming pared 6 bases from V and 4 bases from J, leaving 15 bases between. The CDR3 sequence: CAIRPLTGSTEAFF. CDR3 DNA sequence: TGTGCCATCAGGCCCTTGACAGGAAGCACTGAAGCTTTCTTT.

The chain combines TRBV12-3 or TRBV12-4 with TRBJ1-1, with D possibly TRBD1 on 5 matching bases. Trimming stripped 0 bases from V and 0 bases from J, with 8 bases between. CDR3 length: 15 amino acids. CDR3 nucleotide sequence: TGTGCCAGCAGTTTAGCCGGGGGGGTGAACACTGAAGCTTTCTTT. Translating it yields CASSLAGGVNTEAFF.

This clonotype appeared a single time. V usage is TRBV28 and J usage is TRBJ1-2, with TRBD1 matching over 8 bases. There are 16 residues in the CDR3. Germline V gene sequence: CDR1 MDHEN, CDR2 SYDVKM. Trimming at V came to 2 bases and at J to 8 bases, leaving 13 bases not matched to a gene. The CDR3 sequence: CASSLVDPGGAAGYTF. The CDR3 nucleotides are TGTGCCAGCAGTTTAGTCGACCCAGGGGGCGCGGCAGGCTACACCTTC.

V gene TRBV6-1 combines with J gene TRBJ1-4, with 12 bases aligning to TRBD1. V shed 1 base and J 6 bases; nucleotides not matched to a gene: 3. The CDR3 runs 16 residues. Germline V gives CDR1 MNHNS, CDR2 SASEGT. The CDR3 protein is CASSEVGTGGDEKLFF. CDR3 nucleotide sequence: TGTGCCAGCAGTGAAGTAGGGACAGGGGGCGATGAAAAACTGTTTTTT.

The chain has TRBV6-5 and TRBJ2-3; TRBD2 aligns across 11 bases. Trimming took 6 bases from V and 3 from J; bases not matched to a gene: 11. Germline lookup yields CDR1 MNHEY and CDR2 SVGAGI. This CDR3 is built from 17 residues. This CDR3 is CASSQKLAGVGTDTQYF. The CDR3 DNA is TGTGCCAGCAGCCAAAAACTAGCGGGAGTGGGTACAGATACGCAGTATTTT.

This clonotype was seen ten or more times. This chain joins TRBV12-3 or TRBV12-4 and TRBJ2-5; D possibly corresponds to TRBD2 (6 bases). Trimming pared 3 bases from V and 5 bases from J, leaving 7 bases between. CDR3 length equals 12 residues. The DNA of the CDR3 is TGTGCCAGCAGTTTGAGCGGGGAGACCCAGTACTTC. Its translation: CASSLSGETQYF.

V and J are TRBV5-6 and TRBJ2-7; maybe TRBD2 (6 bases). Germline lookup yields CDR1 SGHDT and CDR2 YYEEEE. The CDR3 is 13 residues long. The V end lost 4 bases, the J end lost 3 bases, and 11 bases lay between the germline ends. The CDR3: CASSTDYLYEQYF. For the CDR3, the DNA is TGTGCCAGCAGCACGGACTATCTCTACGAGCAGTACTTC.

The J gene is TRBJ2-1, the V gene TRBV20-1; 7 bases fit TRBD2. The CDR3 extends over 16 amino acids. The ends lost 0 bases at V and 0 bases at J; junction bases unmatched: 5. The V gene's germline CDR1 is DFQATT and CDR2 SNEGSKA (reference sequence). The CDR3 here is CSARDRRGSSYNEQFF. CDR3 DNA sequence: TGCAGTGCTAGAGATAGGCGGGGGAGCTCCTACAATGAGCAGTTCTTC.

This clonotype was recorded many times. This chain joins TRBV7-2 and TRBJ2-1; D is uncertain. Per germline, CDR1 SGHTA and CDR2 FQGNSA. The CDR3 length is 14 residues. The V end was cut by 3 bases, the J end by 9 bases, with 15 bases between. The chain's CDR3 is CASSFPPSTFEQFF. The CDR3, as DNA: TGTGCCAGCAGCTTCCCACCCTCTACTTTTGAGCAGTTCTTC.

The chain uses TRBV6-1 and TRBJ1-5; D not certain. V lost 1 base to trimming and J lost 7 bases, with 8 bases between them. Germline CDR1 and CDR2: MNHNS and SASEGT. The CDR3 spans 13 residues. In DNA form, the CDR3 reads TGTGCCAGCAGTGAAGGGGGATTACAGCCCCAGCATTTT. Its protein is CASSEGGLQPQHF.